Here is one T cell receptor (beta chain) with its context. The TCR beta repertoire was assessed by survey-level immunoSEQ sequencing. Sequencing was performed with immunoSEQ multiplex PCR; in TCRdb, only in-frame clones are kept and a portion is missing. Seen here are tens of thousands of clones, about 94% observed once, and the top ten hold roughly 4.2%. Unmatched junction bases numbered 15, after V lost 6 bases and J lost 12 bases. Germline V gene sequence: CDR1 SQVTM, CDR2 ANQGSEA. The CDR3 consists of 13 residues. The gene calls are TRBV29-1 and TRBJ1-1; 8 positions match TRBD1. The receptor was isolated from a man aged 35 to 55 with rheumatoid arthritis. Sequencing was performed on PBMCs. The CDR3 coding sequence is TGCAGCGTACTATCCGGGACAGGTATCCTAACTTTCTTT. It specifies CSVLSGTGILTFF.